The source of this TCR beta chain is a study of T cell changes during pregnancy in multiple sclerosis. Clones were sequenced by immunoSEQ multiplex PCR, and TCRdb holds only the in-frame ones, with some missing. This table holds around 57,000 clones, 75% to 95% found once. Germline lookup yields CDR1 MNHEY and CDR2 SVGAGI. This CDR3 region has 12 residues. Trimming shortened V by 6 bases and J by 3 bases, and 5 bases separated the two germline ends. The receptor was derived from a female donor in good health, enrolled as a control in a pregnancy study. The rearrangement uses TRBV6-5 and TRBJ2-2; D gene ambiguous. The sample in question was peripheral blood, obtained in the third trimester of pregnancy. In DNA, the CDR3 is TGTGCCAGCAGCCCTGACACCGGGGAGCTGTTTTTT. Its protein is CASSPDTGELFF.